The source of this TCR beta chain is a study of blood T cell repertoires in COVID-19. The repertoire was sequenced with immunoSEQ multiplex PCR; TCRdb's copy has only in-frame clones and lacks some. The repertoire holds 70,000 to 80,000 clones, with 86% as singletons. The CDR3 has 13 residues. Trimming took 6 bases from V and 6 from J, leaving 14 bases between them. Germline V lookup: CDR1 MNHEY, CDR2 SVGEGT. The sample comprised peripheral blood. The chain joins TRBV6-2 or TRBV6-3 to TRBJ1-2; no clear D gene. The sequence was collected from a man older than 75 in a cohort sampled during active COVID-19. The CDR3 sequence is CASSTGSWNGYTF. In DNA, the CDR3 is TGTGCCAGCAGCACCGGGAGTTGGAATGGCTACACCTTC.